The rows below give T cell receptor beta chains drawn from one sample of a study of blood T cell repertoires in COVID-19. Clones were read by immunoSEQ multiplex PCR, and TCRdb kept only the in-frame ones, dropping some. The repertoire holds roughly 16,000 clones, with 90% to 95% as singletons. The sample was peripheral blood. The receptor set was obtained from a human donor in a cohort sampled during active COVID-19. The CDR3 runs from the conserved cysteine through the conserved F or W. The D gene is left open where the match is weak. Expanded clones get a size class; other rows say once, few or many, or leave the size out.

size	length	V	D	J	CDR3	DNA
once	15	TRBV28	NA	TRBJ1-1	CASRREQGPYTEAFF	TGTGCCAGCAGGAGAGAACAGGGCCCCTACACTGAAGCTTTCTTT
NA	13	TRBV27	TRBD1	TRBJ1-2	CASSWTGGNGYTF	TGTGCCAGCAGTTGGACAGGGGGCAATGGCTACACCTTC
NA	17	TRBV18	TRBD1	TRBJ2-6	CASSATGETSGANVLTF	TGTGCCAGCTCGGCCACAGGGGAAACCTCTGGGGCCAACGTCCTGACTTTC
NA	14	TRBV10-2	TRBD2	TRBJ2-7	CASSDSLATYEQYF	TGCGCCAGCAGTGATTCACTAGCGACCTACGAGCAGTACTTC
NA	14	TRBV14	NA	TRBJ1-3	CASSQLSSGNTIYF	TGTGCCAGCAGCCAACTCAGCTCTGGAAACACCATATATTTT
NA	17	TRBV11-2	TRBD2	TRBJ2-1	CASSLEAGTSGPGREFF	TGTGCCAGCAGCTTAGAGGCTGGGACTAGCGGGCCCGGAAGGGAGTTCTTC
NA	14	TRBV9	NA	TRBJ2-7	CASSVASSAYEQYF	TGTGCCAGCAGCGTAGCTAGCTCCGCCTACGAGCAGTACTTC
NA	15	TRBV19	TRBD1	TRBJ1-2	CASSIKTGPSYGYTF	TGTGCCAGTAGTATCAAGACAGGGCCCTCCTATGGCTACACCTTC
NA	12	TRBV6-2/TRBV6-3	NA	TRBJ1-1	CASSYLGHEAFF	TGTGCCAGCAGTTATCTAGGCCACGAAGCTTTCTTT
NA	18	TRBV30	NA	TRBJ2-1	CAWSDGLDDSTSYNEQFF	TGTGCCTGGAGCGATGGACTGGATGATAGTACGTCCTACAATGAGCAGTTCTTC
NA	11	TRBV7-2	NA	TRBJ1-2	CAGITAVDYTF	TGTGCCGGAATTACGGCGGTTGACTACACCTTC
NA	14	TRBV7-9	TRBD1	TRBJ2-7	CASSYQDRTYEQYF	TGTGCCAGCAGCTACCAGGACAGGACCTACGAGCAGTACTTC
NA	16	TRBV18	NA	TRBJ1-2	CASSPQAQGVLGGYTF	TGTGCCAGCTCACCACAGGCCCAAGGGGTGTTAGGAGGCTACACCTTC
NA	14	TRBV6-1	NA	TRBJ1-2	CASSEAHRAYGYTF	TGTGCCAGCAGTGAAGCGCACAGGGCATACGGCTACACCTTC
NA	15	TRBV28	TRBD1	TRBJ1-2	CASKGTGGPIYGYTF	TGTGCCAGTAAGGGGACAGGGGGACCTATCTATGGCTACACCTTC
NA	14	TRBV6-5	NA	TRBJ1-2	CASSYLTRGYGYTF	TGTGCCAGCAGTTATCTGACTCGGGGGTATGGCTACACCTTC
NA	12	TRBV10-2	NA	TRBJ1-2	CASSEGSYGYTF	TGCGCCAGCAGTGAGGGCAGCTATGGCTACACCTTC
once	17	TRBV19	TRBD1	TRBJ1-1	CASIHGQGAVRGTEAFF	TGTGCCAGTATTCACGGACAGGGGGCAGTCAGGGGGACTGAAGCTTTCTTT
NA	13	TRBV2	TRBD1	TRBJ1-1	CASKRQGSTEAFF	TGTGCCAGCAAACGACAGGGGTCAACTGAAGCTTTCTTT
NA	14	TRBV5-4	NA	TRBJ1-1	CASSLGTANTEAFF	TGTGCCAGCAGCTTGGGGACAGCGAACACTGAAGCTTTCTTT
once	15	TRBV11-2	NA	TRBJ2-7	CASSPLRDRRYEQYF	TGTGCCAGCAGCCCGTTAAGAGACAGGCGCTACGAGCAGTACTTC
NA	13	TRBV12-3/TRBV12-4	NA	TRBJ2-3	CASSPGGPDTQYF	TGTGCCAGCAGTCCGGGGGGCCCAGATACGCAGTATTTT
NA	15	TRBV4-1	NA	TRBJ1-3	CASSPLRASGNTIYF	TGCGCCAGCAGCCCTTTGAGAGCCTCTGGAAACACCATATATTTT
NA	16	TRBV18	TRBD1	TRBJ2-4	CASSPPFGTVKNIQYF	TGTGCCAGCTCACCACCTTTCGGGACAGTAAAAAACATTCAGTACTTC
NA	16	TRBV27	TRBD2	TRBJ2-7	CASSLSTGGASYEQYF	TGTGCCAGCAGTTTATCGACCGGGGGGGCCTCCTACGAGCAGTACTTC
NA	15	TRBV9	NA	TRBJ1-5	CASSVGGLSNQPQHF	TGTGCCAGCAGCGTAGGGGGCCTTAGCAATCAGCCCCAGCATTTT
NA	12	TRBV28	NA	TRBJ2-5	CASRGAMETQYF	TGTGCCAGCCGGGGGGCTATGGAGACCCAGTACTTC
NA	17	TRBV2	NA	TRBJ1-2	CASSATYSSDSHYGYTF	TGTGCCAGCAGTGCTACTTACTCGTCTGACTCCCACTATGGCTACACCTTC
NA	15	TRBV7-9	NA	TRBJ1-3	CASSTNPHPKNTIYF	TGTGCCAGCAGCACAAACCCCCACCCAAAAAACACCATATATTTT
NA	14	TRBV19	TRBD2	TRBJ2-1	CASRTSGGGNEQFF	TGTGCCAGTAGGACTAGCGGGGGGGGCAATGAGCAGTTCTTC
NA	15	TRBV27	TRBD1	TRBJ2-1	CASSLTGGAYNEQFF	TGTGCCAGCAGTTTAACAGGGGGCGCCTACAATGAGCAGTTCTTC
NA	16	TRBV3-1/TRBV3-2	TRBD2	TRBJ2-1	CASSQDAGGKGDEQFF	TGTGCCAGCAGCCAAGACGCGGGAGGGAAAGGGGATGAGCAGTTCTTC
NA	20	TRBV5-1	TRBD2	TRBJ2-1	CARNWTSGTYRIAPYNEQFF	TGCGCCAGGAACTGGACTAGCGGGACCTATCGGATCGCCCCCTACAATGAGCAGTTCTTC
NA	12	TRBV3-1/TRBV3-2	NA	TRBJ2-5	CASSQEREAQYF	TGTGCCAGCAGCCAAGAGAGGGAAGCACAGTACTTC
once	17	TRBV7-9	NA	TRBJ1-3	CASSPGVLHVSGNTIYF	TGTGCCAGCAGCCCCGGGGTACTTCACGTTTCTGGAAACACCATATATTTT
NA	15	TRBV4-2	TRBD2	TRBJ2-7	CASSQDLGTSGEQYF	TGTGCCAGCAGCCAAGATCTGGGGACTAGCGGGGAGCAGTACTTC
NA	15	TRBV6-5	NA	TRBJ1-1	CASSYSPEANTEAFF	TGTGCCAGCAGTTACTCGCCGGAGGCGAACACTGAAGCTTTCTTT
NA	12	TRBV19	TRBD1	TRBJ2-7	CASRGQGYEQYF	TGTGCCAGTAGAGGACAGGGCTACGAGCAGTACTTC
once	16	TRBV5-1	NA	TRBJ1-5	CASSLGLQGNSQPQHF	TGCGCCAGCAGCTTGGGCCTACAGGGAAATTCTCAGCCCCAGCATTTT
NA	14	TRBV2	NA	TRBJ1-1	CASRGGPSNTEAFF	TGTGCCAGCAGGGGGGGACCCTCGAACACTGAAGCTTTCTTT
NA	16	TRBV28	TRBD1	TRBJ1-6	CASSLRTGAYNSPLHF	TGTGCCAGCAGTTTACGCACAGGGGCCTATAATTCACCCCTCCACTTT
once	15	TRBV12-5	TRBD1	TRBJ2-1	CASGIGTGESNEQFF	TGTGCTAGTGGAATCGGGACAGGGGAATCCAATGAGCAGTTCTTC
NA	16	TRBV11-3	NA	TRBJ1-2	CASSLVMEPRTEGYTF	TGTGCCAGCAGCTTAGTGATGGAACCTAGAACGGAAGGCTACACCTTC
NA	14	TRBV11-2	NA	TRBJ2-5	CASKGIRVGETQYF	TGTGCCAGCAAGGGGATAAGGGTCGGAGAGACCCAGTACTTC
NA	17	TRBV30	TRBD2	TRBJ2-3	CAWSVGGLAGTTDTQYF	TGTGCCTGGAGTGTAGGGGGACTAGCGGGGACCACAGATACGCAGTATTTT
once	17	TRBV5-1	TRBD2	TRBJ2-3	CASSLSTLSGDTDTQYF	TGCGCCAGCAGCTTGTCGACTTTGAGCGGGGATACAGATACGCAGTATTTT
NA	16	TRBV19	TRBD2	TRBJ2-5	CASSPLAGGIGETQYF	TGTGCCAGTAGTCCCCTAGCGGGAGGGATCGGGGAGACCCAGTACTTC
NA	17	TRBV3-1/TRBV3-2	TRBD2	TRBJ2-3	CASSQEPAGGPTDTQYF	TGTGCCAGCAGCCAAGAGCCGGCGGGAGGGCCCACAGATACGCAGTATTTT
NA	16	TRBV4-1	TRBD2	TRBJ2-1	CASSHHSGSSYNEQFF	TGCGCCAGCAGCCATCATAGCGGGAGCTCCTACAATGAGCAGTTCTTC
NA	10	TRBV29-1	NA	TRBJ1-1	CSVQNAEAFF	TGCAGCGTTCAAAATGCGGAAGCTTTCTTT